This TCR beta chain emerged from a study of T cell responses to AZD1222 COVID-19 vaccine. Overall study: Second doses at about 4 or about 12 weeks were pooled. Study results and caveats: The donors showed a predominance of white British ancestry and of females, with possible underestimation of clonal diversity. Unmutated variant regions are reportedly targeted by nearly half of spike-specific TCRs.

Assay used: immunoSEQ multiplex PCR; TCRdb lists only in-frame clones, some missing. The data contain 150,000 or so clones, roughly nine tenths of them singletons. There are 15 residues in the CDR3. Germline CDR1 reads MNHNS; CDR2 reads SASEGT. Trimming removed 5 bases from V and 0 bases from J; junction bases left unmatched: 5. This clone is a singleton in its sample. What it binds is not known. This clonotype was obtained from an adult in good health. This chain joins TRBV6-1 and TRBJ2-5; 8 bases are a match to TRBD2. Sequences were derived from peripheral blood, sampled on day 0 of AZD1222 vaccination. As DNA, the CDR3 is TGTGCCAGCAGTTCCGGGGGGGGGAACCAAGAGACCCAGTACTTC. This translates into CASSSGGGNQETQYF.